This T cell receptor beta chain was captured in a study of vaccination and CD4 T cells after COVID-19. Treatment given: approximately nine-day PBMC culture with coronavirus spike peptide pools or control peptides (ViraFEST assay). The culture of around 2.2 million PBMCs per well included approximately 9 IU/ml IL-2 and around 11 ug/ml peptide pools. The Oncomine TCR Beta short-read assay generated sequence data from the DNA of cultured CD4+ T cells. MiXCR, applied by TCRdb to the PCR reads, yields one record per CDR3 protein. The profile shows more than 15,000 distinct CDR3 sequences, around 40% of them singletons. This CDR3 is built from 15 residues. Germline-derived CDR1 and CDR2 are SGHTA and FQGNSA. V was cut by 2 bases and J by 9 bases, with 14 bases left in between. About this clonotype: Its antigen is unknown.

Source: CD4+ T cells from blood, cultured in vitro, taken before SARS-CoV-2 vaccination. The rearrangement uses TRBV7-2 and TRBJ2-6; TRBD2 is a possible D gene (5 bases). The sequence was collected from a human donor who received a COVID-19 vaccine. CDR3 DNA sequence: TGTGCCAGCAGCTTAACCCCCTCGGGGAGCAACGTCCTGACTTTC. It specifies CASSLTPSGSNVLTF.